What follows are 7 T cell receptor beta chains derived from one specimen sequenced in a study of control samples from healthy donors and cancer patients. Profiled with immunoSEQ multiplex PCR; TCRdb holds only in-frame clones, not every one. The data contain 45,000 to 60,000 clones, 85% to 95% of them singletons. The sample was PBMCs. These receptors all come from a man aged 30 to 39 with colorectal cancer.

This chain joins TRBV27 and TRBJ1-6; possibly TRBD1 for D (5 bases). The CDR3 sequence is 17 residues long. In germline, CDR1 is MNHEY, CDR2 SMNVEV (reference sequence). The V end was cut by 3 bases, the J end by 8 bases, with 20 bases between. The chain's CDR3 is CASSFGRGSLTYSPLHF. In DNA, the CDR3 is TGTGCCAGCAGTTTTGGCCGGGGCAGTCTAACCTATTCACCCCTCCACTTT.

The chain joins TRBV2 to TRBJ2-5; the D call may be TRBD1 or TRBD2 (5 bases each). The germline V and J ends were trimmed by 6 bases and 1 base, with 12 bases remaining between them. This CDR3 is 14 amino acids long. Germline CDR1 and CDR2: SNHLY and FYNNEI. The CDR3 reads CASRGRILQETQYF. In nucleotides, the CDR3 is TGTGCCAGCAGGGGACGTATACTCCAAGAGACCCAGTACTTC.

The genes are TRBV5-4 and TRBJ2-2, with D possibly TRBD2 on 6 matching bases. Trimming took 3 bases from V and 2 from J, leaving 14 bases between them. The germline gives CDR1 SGHNT, CDR2 YYREEE (reference sequence). This CDR3 spans 16 amino acids. The CDR3 reads CASSSSTSYNTGELFF. DNA of the CDR3: TGTGCCAGCAGCTCCTCGACTAGTTACAACACCGGGGAGCTGTTTTTT.

This chain joins TRBV6-2 or TRBV6-3 and TRBJ2-7, with a possible D match to TRBD2 (6 bases). The CDR3 extends over 17 amino acids. Between the trimmed V and J ends, which lost 4 bases and 5 bases, there was a span of 24 bases. Germline CDR1 is MNHEY and CDR2 is SVGEGT. The CDR3 protein is CASSSASSGGFHHEQYF. The DNA for the CDR3 is TGTGCCAGCAGTTCGGCCAGCTCAGGAGGGTTTCACCACGAGCAGTACTTC.

The chain couples TRBV7-2 to TRBJ2-3; D gene uncertain. V dropped 5 bases and J dropped 5 bases, with 11 bases sitting between them. CDR3 length: 13 residues. Germline CDR1 SGHTA, CDR2 FQGNSA. CDR3 sequence (DNA): TGTGCCAGCAGCCCCCGAGTAGGAGATACGCAGTATTTT. Protein product: CASSPRVGDTQYF. Full variable domain (missing parts from reference TRBV7-2 and TRBJ2-3): GAGVSQSPSNKVTEKGKDVELRCDPISGHTALYWYRQSLGQGLEFLIYFQGNSAPDKSGLPSDRFSAERTGGSVSTLTIQRTQQEDSAVYLCASSPRVGDTQYFGPGTRLTVL.

V gene TRBV14 combines with J gene TRBJ2-5, with D possibly TRBD2 on 7 matching bases. Trimming took 0 bases from V and 4 from J, leaving 12 bases between them. The germline V gene encodes CDR1 SGHDN and CDR2 FVKESK. This CDR3 comprises 15 residues. The CDR3 is CASSQEGGRVETQYF. The CDR3 DNA is TGTGCCAGCAGCCAAGAGGGGGGGCGGGTAGAGACCCAGTACTTC.

The CDR3 loop reads CASSLGTSREQFF. In DNA, the CDR3 is TGCGCCAGCAGTTTAGGGACGAGTCGAGAGCAGTTCTTC. V gene TRBV5-1 combines with J gene TRBJ2-1; perhaps D is TRBD1 or TRBD2 (5 bases each). The CDR3 length is 13 residues. Germline CDR1 and CDR2: SGHRS and YFSETQ. With 5 bases removed from V and 10 bases from J, the gap between germline ends came to 16 bases.